These T cell receptor beta chains were read from a single sample in a study of blood T cell repertoires in COVID-19. Produced via immunoSEQ multiplex PCR; TCRdb's table is partial and in-frame only. This sample has around 150,000 clones, with about 82% found just once. Sequencing input: PBMCs or T cells enriched from blood (not recorded which). These receptor sequences come from a woman aged 35 to 49 who had recovered from COVID-19. Each CDR3 is given with its conserved first and last residue. The D gene is left open where the match is weak. Size is omitted from some rows. Given values are once, few, many or a class for expanded clones.

j_call d_call v_call clone_size cdr3_aa cdr3_nt
TRBJ2-7 TRBD1 TRBV4-1 - CASSHRDSSYEQYF TGCGCCAGCAGCCACCGGGACAGCTCCTACGAGCAGTACTTC
TRBJ1-5 TRBD1 TRBV19 - CASTDRGGYQPQHF TGTGCCAGTACGGACAGGGGGGGATATCAGCCCCAGCATTTT
TRBJ1-5 TRBD1 TRBV2 - CASRPTGVPQPQHF TGTGCCAGCAGACCAACAGGGGTACCTCAGCCCCAGCATTTT
TRBJ1-1 TRBD1 TRBV24-1 - CATSDKGDRGGTEAFF TGTGCCACCAGTGATAAAGGAGACAGGGGGGGAACTGAAGCTTTCTTT
TRBJ1-1 - TRBV5-1 - CASSLGAGGYEAFF TGCGCCAGCAGCTTGGGGGCCGGGGGGTATGAAGCTTTCTTT
TRBJ1-1 - TRBV6-5 - CASSGQQKNTEAFF TGTGCCAGCAGCGGACAGCAAAAAAACACTGAAGCTTTCTTT
TRBJ1-5 - TRBV14 few CASSQETGQPQHF TGTGCCAGCAGCCAAGAAACGGGGCAGCCCCAGCATTTT
TRBJ2-4 - TRBV3-1/TRBV3-2 - CASSQDLAGLAKNIQYF TGTGCCAGCAGCCAAGACCTGGCAGGCTTAGCCAAAAACATTCAGTACTTC
TRBJ2-1 TRBD2 TRBV4-1 - CASSQGSGRASYNEQFF TGCGCCAGCAGCCAGGGGAGCGGGAGGGCCTCCTACAATGAGCAGTTCTTC
TRBJ1-6 TRBD1 TRBV10-3 - CASREQTGDYNSPLHF TGTGCCAGCCGAGAACAGACAGGGGACTATAATTCACCCCTCCACTTT
TRBJ1-5 - TRBV7-2 - CASSPLGFGYSNQPQHF TGTGCCAGCAGCCCCCTCGGGTTTGGGTATAGCAATCAGCCCCAGCATTTT
TRBJ2-7 - TRBV18 - CASSPSSRASYYEQYF TGTGCCAGCTCACCTTCGTCCAGGGCGTCGTACTACGAGCAGTACTTC
TRBJ2-7 TRBD1 TRBV9 - CASSVDAGQGKNEQYF TGTGCCAGCAGCGTAGATGCAGGACAGGGGAAAAACGAGCAGTACTTC
TRBJ1-3 - TRBV7-9 - CASSFAGDTIYF TGTGCCAGCAGCTTCGCCGGGGACACCATATATTTT